The clone carrying this T cell receptor beta chain is a singleton in its sample. The antigen remains unidentified. The data were produced by immunoSEQ multiplex PCR, yet TCRdb's version contains in-frame clones alone and is incomplete. The data hold 99,000 or so clones, with more than 75% observed a single time. This entry comes from a study of graft-versus-host responses after intestinal transplantation. In the study overall: The study gave all recipients anti-thymocyte globulin induction, then tacrolimus and steroids for roughly 3 years. Whole-study findings and limits: Recipient marrow contained GvH clones, some of which appeared first in ileum or blood. Clonal ratios of graft-versus-host to host-versus-graft in allografts were high for patients exhibiting graft-donor T cell macrochimerism.

Per the germline V gene, CDR1 is SGHVS and CDR2 is FNYEAQ. The V end was cut by 0 bases, the J end by 8 bases, with 10 bases between. The CDR3 loop spans 14 amino acids. The TCR sequence derives from a human patient who received an intestinal transplant, so some T cells may come from the graft donor. Sequenced material: PBMCs, taken 255 days after intestinal transplant. The chain carries TRBV7-6 and TRBJ2-2; D is unclear. Here the CDR3 reads CASSLALSSGELFF. CDR3 sequence (DNA): TGTGCCAGCAGCTTAGCCCTTTCTTCGGGGGAGCTGTTTTTT.